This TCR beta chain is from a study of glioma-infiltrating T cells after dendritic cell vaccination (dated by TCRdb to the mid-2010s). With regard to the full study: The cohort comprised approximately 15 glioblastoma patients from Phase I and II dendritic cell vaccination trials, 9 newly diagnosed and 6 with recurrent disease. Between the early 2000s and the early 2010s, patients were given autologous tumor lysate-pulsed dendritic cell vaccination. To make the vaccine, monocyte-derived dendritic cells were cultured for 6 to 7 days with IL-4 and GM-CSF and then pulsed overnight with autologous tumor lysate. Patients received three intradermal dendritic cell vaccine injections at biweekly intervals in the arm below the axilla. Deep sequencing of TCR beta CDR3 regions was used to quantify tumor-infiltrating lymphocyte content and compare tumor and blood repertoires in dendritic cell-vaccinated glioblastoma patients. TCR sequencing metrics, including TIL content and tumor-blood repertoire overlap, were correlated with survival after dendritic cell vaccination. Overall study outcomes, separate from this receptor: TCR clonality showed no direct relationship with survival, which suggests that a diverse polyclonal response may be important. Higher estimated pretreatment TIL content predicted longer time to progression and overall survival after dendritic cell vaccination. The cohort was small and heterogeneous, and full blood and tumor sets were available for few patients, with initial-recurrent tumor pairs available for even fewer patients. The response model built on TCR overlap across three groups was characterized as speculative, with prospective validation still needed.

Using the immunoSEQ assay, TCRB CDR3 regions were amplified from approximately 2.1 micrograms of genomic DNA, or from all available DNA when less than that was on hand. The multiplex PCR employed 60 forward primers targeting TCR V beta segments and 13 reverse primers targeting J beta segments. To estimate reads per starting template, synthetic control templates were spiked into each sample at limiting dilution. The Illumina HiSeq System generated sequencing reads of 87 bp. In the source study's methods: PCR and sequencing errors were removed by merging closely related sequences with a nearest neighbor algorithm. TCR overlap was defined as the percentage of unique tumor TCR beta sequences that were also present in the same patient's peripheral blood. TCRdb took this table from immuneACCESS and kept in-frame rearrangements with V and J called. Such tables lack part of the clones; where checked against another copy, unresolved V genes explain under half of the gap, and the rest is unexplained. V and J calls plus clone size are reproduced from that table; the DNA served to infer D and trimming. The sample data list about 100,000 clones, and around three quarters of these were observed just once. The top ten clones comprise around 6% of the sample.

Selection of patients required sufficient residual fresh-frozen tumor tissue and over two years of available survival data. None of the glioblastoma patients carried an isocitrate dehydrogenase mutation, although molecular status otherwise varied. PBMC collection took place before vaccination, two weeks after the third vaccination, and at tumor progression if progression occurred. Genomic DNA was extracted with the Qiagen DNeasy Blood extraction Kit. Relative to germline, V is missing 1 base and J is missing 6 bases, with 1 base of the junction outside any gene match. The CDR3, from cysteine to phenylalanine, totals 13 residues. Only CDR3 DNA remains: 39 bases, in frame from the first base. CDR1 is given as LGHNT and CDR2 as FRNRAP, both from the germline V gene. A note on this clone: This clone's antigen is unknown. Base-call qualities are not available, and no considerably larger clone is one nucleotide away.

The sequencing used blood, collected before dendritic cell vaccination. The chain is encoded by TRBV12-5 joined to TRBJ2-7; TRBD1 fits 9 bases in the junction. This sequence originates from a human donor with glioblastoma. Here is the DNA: TGTGCTAGTGGTTTGGCGACAGGGGGCGAGCAGTACTTC. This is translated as CASGLATGGEQYF.